This T cell receptor (beta chain) is from a study of blood T cell repertoires in COVID-19. The V end lost 1 base, the J end lost 1 base, and 9 bases lay between the germline ends. The germline V gene has CDR1 SGHRS and CDR2 YFSETQ. The CDR3 consists of 15 residues. On this clone itself: Other DNA sequences in this sample translate to the same CDR3.

Sequenced by immunoSEQ multiplex PCR; TCRdb stores in-frame clones only, minus some. This sample has roughly 190,000 clones, with 82% found just once. Recovered participants had two consecutive negative NP/OP PCR tests, healthcare professional clearance, or symptom resolution. This sequence was found in a man aged 35 to 55 who had recovered from COVID-19. The rearrangement joins TRBV5-1 to TRBJ1-5; D possibly corresponds to TRBD1 (6 bases). Input material: PBMCs or T cells enriched from blood (not recorded which). The CDR3 loop is CASSLSGDSNQPQHF. The CDR3 nucleotides read TGCGCCAGCAGCTTGTCAGGGGACAGCAATCAGCCCCAGCATTTT.